This TCR beta chain stems from a study of monozygotic twins with inflammatory bowel disease (dated by TCRdb to about 2019). Background for the entire study: A total of 28 monozygotic twin pairs were included in the full study, comprising nine German pairs (four IBD-concordant, five IBD-discordant) and 19 IBD-discordant Danish pairs. The search for disease-associated traits relied mainly on comparing, within discordant pairs, IBD patients with their genetically identical healthy co-twins. Each individual had, on average, about 151 000 unique TCRalpha sequences and 181 000 unique TCRbeta sequences available for analysis. Overall results and qualifications from the work: The results gave no support for a single strong signal or clonotype linked to IBD. Because patients were on differing immunosuppressive treatments, the repertoires may have picked up extra background noise and inter-individual variability. Concordant and discordant twins showed no difference in repertoire similarity, possibly because of limited statistical power. Compared with healthy twins, IBD patients had fewer clonotypes in common with other individuals, a difference most pronounced in patients showing signs of disease activity. Distinction between different T cell subtypes could not be achieved in the analysis. A decrease in TCRbeta repertoire diversity, as measured by inverse Simpson index, was observed in IBD patients compared with their healthy co-twins.

Concerning this clonotype: Its antigen has not been determined.

Libraries were made using 5' RACE. Preparation of each TCR library used approximately 4,000 ng of total RNA. For each sample, cDNA was synthesized in eight separate reactions using SMARTScribe reverse transcriptase. During cDNA synthesis, template switching introduced unique molecular identifiers that contained a 6-nucleotide sample barcode. Amplification of TCRalpha and TCRbeta cDNA involved two nested PCRs of around 15 and 9 cycles, and each PCR was followed by bead purification. Before amplification, the cDNA was treated with uracil DNA-glycosylase and purified using the QIAquick PCR purification kit. The second PCR was the step at which Illumina TruSeq-compatible adapters and sample-specific barcodes were added. Library quality and concentration were assessed using TapeStation and Qubit, and about 5 ng of each library was pooled. Sequencing of pooled libraries was carried out on an Illumina HiSeq2500 single-index Rapid Run using 2 x 100 bp reads and custom sequencing primers. On the authors' methods: MiGEC version 1.2.6 was used for UMI-based consensus assembly, which corrected PCR and sequencing errors. MiXCR version 2.1.1 was used to carry out V(D)J alignment, clonotype assembly and CDR3 extraction. Gene usage, clonotype sharing and MAIT/NKT TCR abundance were normalised by analysing the top 1000, 10 000 and 20 000 clonotypes per sample. After downsampling to 27 000 UMIs, diversity was calculated as the inverse Simpson index using the vegan R package. Paired Mann-Whitney U tests on discordant twin pairs were used, with Benjamini-Hochberg multiple-testing correction. The reads went through TCRdb reprocessing, and each CDR3 protein sequence gets one entry with no DNA. TCRdb, not the authors, supplied the V and J calls. The record for this sample contains 400,000 to 500,000 distinct CDR3 sequences. Around 2.5% of the sample is taken by the ten largest.

From each donor, an approximately 2.5 ml peripheral blood sample was drawn into PAXgene tubes and stored at -80 degrees C. Without any T cell sorting, total RNA was extracted from whole blood using the PAXgene blood miRNA kit on an automated QIAcube. Peripheral blood from monozygotic twin pairs concordant or discordant for inflammatory bowel disease was subjected to deep TCRalpha and TCRbeta repertoire profiling with unique molecular barcoding. Smoking habits were recorded for all twin pairs, and individuals were classified as current, former or never smokers. Specimen: blood. The TCR originated in a human donor with ulcerative colitis or Crohn's disease, or a healthy co-twin of an affected twin (not recorded which).

The CDR3 protein: CAISESKLAGGSGETQYF. The receptor chain draws on TRBV10-3 and TRBJ2-5; TCRdb indicates TRBD2, and absent DNA this call remains unverified. In the germline V gene, CDR1 corresponds to ENHRY and CDR2 to SYGVKD. The CDR3, cysteine through phenylalanine, is 18 amino acids long. The entry carries no DNA sequence.